This T cell receptor beta chain stems from a study of cytomegalovirus exposure and HLA in healthy donors. This clone was observed a few times. The antigen is undetermined. Findings and limits, study-wide: Donor immune exposure was known only as CMV serostatus. According to the study, around 160 TCR beta chains were cytomegalovirus-associated.

CDR1 is SQVTM and CDR2 is ANQGSEA in the germline V gene. The CDR3 loop spans 12 amino acids. Deletions cut 6 bases from V and 3 bases from J, with 11 bases between. The PCR used 60 Vbeta and 13 Jbeta primers. Measured with immunoSEQ multiplex PCR; TCRdb has only the in-frame clones, and not every one. The table lists about 150,000 clones, roughly 75% of them singletons. This TCR came from a young man in good health and CMV-seropositive. The chain couples TRBV29-1 to TRBJ1-2; a weak D match, TRBD1 (5 bases). The sample was PBMCs. As DNA, the CDR3 is TGCAGCGTGAACTGGGGGGACTATGGCTACACCTTC. It translates to CSVNWGDYGYTF.